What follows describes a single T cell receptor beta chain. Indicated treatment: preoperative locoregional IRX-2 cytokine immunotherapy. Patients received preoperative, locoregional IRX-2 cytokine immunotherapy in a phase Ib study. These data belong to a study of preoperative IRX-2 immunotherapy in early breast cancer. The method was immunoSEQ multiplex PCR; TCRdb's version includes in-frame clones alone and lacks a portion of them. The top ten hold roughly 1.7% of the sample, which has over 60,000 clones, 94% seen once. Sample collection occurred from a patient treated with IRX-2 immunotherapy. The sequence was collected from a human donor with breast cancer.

The CDR3 region has the DNA TGTGCCAGCAGCTTAAGGGGCGGGAGGGGGGCCACCGGGGAGCTGTTTTTT. Its translation is CASSLRGGRGATGELFF. The V and J genes are TRBV7-8 and TRBJ2-2; 9 bases align to TRBD2. Germline V gives CDR1 SGHVS, CDR2 FQNEAQ. This CDR3 has 17 residues. V lost 2 bases to trimming and J lost 4 bases; unmatched junction nucleotides: 8. The full variable domain, its missing parts supplied by reference TRBV7-8 and TRBJ2-2, is GAGVSQSPRYKVAKRGQDVALRCDPISGHVSLFWYQQALGQGPEFLTYFQNEAQLDKSGLPSDRFFAERPEGSVSTLKIQRTQQEDSAVYLCASSLRGGRGATGELFFGEGSRLTVL.